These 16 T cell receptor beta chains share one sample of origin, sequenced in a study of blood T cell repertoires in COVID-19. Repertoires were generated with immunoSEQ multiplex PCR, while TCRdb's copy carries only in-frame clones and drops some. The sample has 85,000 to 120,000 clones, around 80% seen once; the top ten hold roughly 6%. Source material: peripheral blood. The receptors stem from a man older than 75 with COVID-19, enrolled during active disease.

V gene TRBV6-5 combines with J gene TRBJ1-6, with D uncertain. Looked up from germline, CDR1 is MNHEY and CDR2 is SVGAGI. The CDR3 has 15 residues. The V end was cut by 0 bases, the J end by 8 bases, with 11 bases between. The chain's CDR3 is CASSYSSYPHSPLHF. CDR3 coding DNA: TGTGCCAGCAGTTACTCGAGCTACCCCCATTCACCCCTCCACTTT.

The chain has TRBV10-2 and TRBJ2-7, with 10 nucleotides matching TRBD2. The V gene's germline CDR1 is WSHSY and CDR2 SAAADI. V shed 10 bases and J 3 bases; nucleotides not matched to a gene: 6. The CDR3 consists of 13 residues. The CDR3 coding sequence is TGCGCCACCCTAGCGGGAGCGGACTACGAGCAGTACTTC. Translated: CATLAGADYEQYF.

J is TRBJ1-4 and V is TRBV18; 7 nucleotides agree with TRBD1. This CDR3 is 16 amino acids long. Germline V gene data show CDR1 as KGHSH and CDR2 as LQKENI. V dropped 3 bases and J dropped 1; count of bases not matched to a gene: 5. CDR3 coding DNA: TGTGCCAGCTCACCGGTGGCAGGGGGAACTAATGAAAAACTGTTTTTT. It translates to CASSPVAGGTNEKLFF.

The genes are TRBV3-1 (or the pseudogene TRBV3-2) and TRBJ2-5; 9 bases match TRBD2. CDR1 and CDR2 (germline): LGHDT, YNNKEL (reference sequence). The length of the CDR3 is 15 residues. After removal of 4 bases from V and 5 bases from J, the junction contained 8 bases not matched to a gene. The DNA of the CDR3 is TGTGCCAGCAGCCCCGGGGGCGGGAGGGGTGAGACCCAGTACTTC. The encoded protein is CASSPGGGRGETQYF.

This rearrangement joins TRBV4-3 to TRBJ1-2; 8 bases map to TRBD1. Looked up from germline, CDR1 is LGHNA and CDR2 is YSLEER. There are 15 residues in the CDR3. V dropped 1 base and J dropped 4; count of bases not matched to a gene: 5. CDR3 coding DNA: TGCGCCAGCAGCCAAGCGTACGACAGGGGCTATGGCTACACCTTC. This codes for CASSQAYDRGYGYTF.

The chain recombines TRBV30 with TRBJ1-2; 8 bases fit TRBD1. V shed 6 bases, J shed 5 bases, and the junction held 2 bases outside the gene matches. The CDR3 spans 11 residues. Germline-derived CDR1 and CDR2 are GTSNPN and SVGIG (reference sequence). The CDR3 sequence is CACHRGYGYTF. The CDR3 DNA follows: TGTGCCTGCCACAGGGGGTATGGCTACACCTTC.

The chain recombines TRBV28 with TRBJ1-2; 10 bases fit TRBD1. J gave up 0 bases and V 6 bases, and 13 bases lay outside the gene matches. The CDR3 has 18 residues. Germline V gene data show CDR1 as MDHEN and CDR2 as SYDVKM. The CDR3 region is CASSSIGQGETSNYGYTF. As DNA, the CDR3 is TGTGCCAGCAGCTCAATTGGACAGGGGGAAACCTCTAACTATGGCTACACCTTC.

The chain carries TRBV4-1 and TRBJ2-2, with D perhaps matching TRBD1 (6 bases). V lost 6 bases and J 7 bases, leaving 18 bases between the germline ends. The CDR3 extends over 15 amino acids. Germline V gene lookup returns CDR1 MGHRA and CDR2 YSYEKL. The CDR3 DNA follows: TGCGCCAGCAGGGTAGACGTGGCAGGGGACGGGGAGCTGTTTTTT. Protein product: CASRVDVAGDGELFF.

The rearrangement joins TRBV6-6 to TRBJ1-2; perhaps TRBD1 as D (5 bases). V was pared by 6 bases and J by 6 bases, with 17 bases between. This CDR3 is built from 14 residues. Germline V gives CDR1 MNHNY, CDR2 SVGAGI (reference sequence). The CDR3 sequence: CASSQAGTTDGYTF. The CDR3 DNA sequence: TGTGCCAGCAGCCAAGCCGGGACTACGGATGGCTACACCTTC.

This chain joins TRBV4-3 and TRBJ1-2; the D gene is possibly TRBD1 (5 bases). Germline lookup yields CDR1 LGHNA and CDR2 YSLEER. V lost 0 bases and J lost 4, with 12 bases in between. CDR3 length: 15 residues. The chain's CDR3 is CASSQDWGGSYGYTF. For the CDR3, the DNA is TGCGCCAGCAGCCAAGATTGGGGGGGAAGCTATGGCTACACCTTC.

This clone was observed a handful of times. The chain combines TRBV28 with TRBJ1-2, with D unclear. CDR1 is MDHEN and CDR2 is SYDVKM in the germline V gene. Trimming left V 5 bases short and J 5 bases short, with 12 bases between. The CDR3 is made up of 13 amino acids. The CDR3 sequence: CASSPVHWYGYTF. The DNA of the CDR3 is TGTGCCAGCAGTCCCGTCCACTGGTATGGCTACACCTTC.

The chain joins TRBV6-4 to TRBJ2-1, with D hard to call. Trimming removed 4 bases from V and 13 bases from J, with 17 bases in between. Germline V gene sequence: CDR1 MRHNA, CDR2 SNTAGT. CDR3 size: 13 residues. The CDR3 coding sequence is TGTGCCAGCAGTGTAAAGGTTTCGGGTCTCCAGTTCTTC. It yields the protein CASSVKVSGLQFF.

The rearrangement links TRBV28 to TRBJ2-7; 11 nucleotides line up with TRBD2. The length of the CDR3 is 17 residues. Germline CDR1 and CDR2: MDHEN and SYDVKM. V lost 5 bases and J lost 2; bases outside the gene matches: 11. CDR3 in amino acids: CASSHGGIAGGAYEQYF. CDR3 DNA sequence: TGTGCCAGCAGTCACGGGGGGATAGCGGGAGGGGCCTACGAGCAGTACTTC.

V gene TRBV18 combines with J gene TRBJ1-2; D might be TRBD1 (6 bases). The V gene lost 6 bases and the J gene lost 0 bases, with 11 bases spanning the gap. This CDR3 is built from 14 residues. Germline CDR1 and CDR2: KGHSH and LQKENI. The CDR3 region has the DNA TGTGCCAGCTCCCTCCGGACAGCTAACTATGGCTACACCTTC. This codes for CASSLRTANYGYTF.

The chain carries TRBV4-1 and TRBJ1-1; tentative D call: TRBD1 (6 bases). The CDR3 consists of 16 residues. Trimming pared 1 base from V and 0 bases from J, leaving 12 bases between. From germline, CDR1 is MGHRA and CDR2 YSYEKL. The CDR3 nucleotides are TGCGCCAGCAGCCAAGTTGCCGGGACAATGAACACTGAAGCTTTCTTT. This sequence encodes CASSQVAGTMNTEAFF.

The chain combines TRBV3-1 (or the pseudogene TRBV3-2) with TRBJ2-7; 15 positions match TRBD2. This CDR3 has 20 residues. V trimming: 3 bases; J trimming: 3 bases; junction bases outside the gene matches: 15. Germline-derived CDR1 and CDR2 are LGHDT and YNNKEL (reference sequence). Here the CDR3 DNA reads TGTGCCAGCAGCCAGACCATCGGACTAGCGGGAGGGCCCCACTACTACGAGCAGTACTTC. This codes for CASSQTIGLAGGPHYYEQYF.